The text below deals with one TCR beta chain. The source of the sample is a study of blood T cell repertoires in COVID-19. Study information: The origin of the acute and convalescent COVID-19 samples was the United States, Italy and Spain. T cells, B-cell-depleted T cells, or PBMCs provided the cDNA or gDNA that served as material.

Original handling: For nucleated cells, counts were estimated from reference gene primer amplification. Some clones are missing from TCRdb's copy, which holds only in-frame ones; the method was immunoSEQ multiplex PCR. V and J calls and clone size come straight from that table; D and trimming were deduced from the DNA. The profile shows 150,000 or so clones, roughly nine tenths of them singletons. Sequencing was performed on peripheral blood. The clonotype comes from a man aged 18 to 35 with acute or convalescent COVID-19.

CDR3 nucleotides: TGTGCCAGCAGCAAACCCCGGAGGGGGCTTGGCTACACCTTC. This gives the protein CASSKPRRGLGYTF. The V and J genes are TRBV11-2 and TRBJ1-2; 7 bases map to TRBD1. Germline-derived CDR1 and CDR2 are SGHAT and FQNNGV. The CDR3 runs to 14 residues. The V segment lost 5 bases and the J segment 7 bases; nucleotides outside the gene matches: 10.